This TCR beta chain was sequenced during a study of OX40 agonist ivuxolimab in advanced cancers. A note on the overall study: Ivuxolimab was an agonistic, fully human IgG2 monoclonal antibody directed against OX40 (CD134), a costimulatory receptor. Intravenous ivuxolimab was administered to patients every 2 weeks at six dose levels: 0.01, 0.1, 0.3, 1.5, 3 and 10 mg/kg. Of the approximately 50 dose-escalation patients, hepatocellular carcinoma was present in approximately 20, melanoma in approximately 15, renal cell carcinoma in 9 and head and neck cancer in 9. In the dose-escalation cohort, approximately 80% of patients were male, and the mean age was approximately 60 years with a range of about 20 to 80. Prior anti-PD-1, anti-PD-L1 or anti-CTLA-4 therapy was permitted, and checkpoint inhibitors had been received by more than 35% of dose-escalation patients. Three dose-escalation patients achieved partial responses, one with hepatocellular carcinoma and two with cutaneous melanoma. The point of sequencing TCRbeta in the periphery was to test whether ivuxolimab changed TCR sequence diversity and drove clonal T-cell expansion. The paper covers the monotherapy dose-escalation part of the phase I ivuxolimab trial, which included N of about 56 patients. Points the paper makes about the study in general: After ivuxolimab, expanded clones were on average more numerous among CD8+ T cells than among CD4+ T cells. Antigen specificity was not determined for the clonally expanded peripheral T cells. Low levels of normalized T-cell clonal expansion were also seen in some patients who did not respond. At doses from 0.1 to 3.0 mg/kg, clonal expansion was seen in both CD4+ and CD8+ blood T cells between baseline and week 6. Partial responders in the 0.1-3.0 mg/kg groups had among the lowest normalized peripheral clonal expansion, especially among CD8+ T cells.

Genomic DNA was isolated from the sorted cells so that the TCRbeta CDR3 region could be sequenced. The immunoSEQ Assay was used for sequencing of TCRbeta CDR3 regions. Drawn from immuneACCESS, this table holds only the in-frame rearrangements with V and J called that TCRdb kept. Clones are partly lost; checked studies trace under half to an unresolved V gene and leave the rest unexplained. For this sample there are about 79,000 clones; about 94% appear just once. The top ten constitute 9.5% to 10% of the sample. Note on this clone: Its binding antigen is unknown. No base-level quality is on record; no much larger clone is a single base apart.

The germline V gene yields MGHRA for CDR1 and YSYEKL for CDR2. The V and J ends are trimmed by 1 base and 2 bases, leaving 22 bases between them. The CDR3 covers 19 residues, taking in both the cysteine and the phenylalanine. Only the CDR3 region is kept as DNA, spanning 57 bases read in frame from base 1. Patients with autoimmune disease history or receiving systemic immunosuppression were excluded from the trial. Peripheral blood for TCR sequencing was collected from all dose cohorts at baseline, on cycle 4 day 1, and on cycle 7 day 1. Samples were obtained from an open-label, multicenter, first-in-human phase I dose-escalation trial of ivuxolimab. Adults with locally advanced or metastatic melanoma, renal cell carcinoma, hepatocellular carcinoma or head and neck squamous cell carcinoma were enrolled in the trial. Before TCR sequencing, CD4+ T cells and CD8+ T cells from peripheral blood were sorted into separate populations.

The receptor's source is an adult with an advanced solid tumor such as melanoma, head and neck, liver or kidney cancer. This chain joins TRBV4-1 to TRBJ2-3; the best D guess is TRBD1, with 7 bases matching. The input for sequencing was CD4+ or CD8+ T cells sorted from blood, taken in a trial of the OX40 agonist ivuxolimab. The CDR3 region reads CASSQAEGAGSDFTDTQYF. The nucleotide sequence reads TGCGCCAGCAGCCAAGCGGAGGGGGCGGGGAGCGATTTCACAGATACGCAGTATTTT.